This T cell receptor beta chain was recorded in a study of cytomegalovirus exposure and HLA in healthy donors. The primer mix had 60 Vbeta and 13 Jbeta primers. Method: immunoSEQ multiplex PCR; TCRdb's copy keeps in-frame clones and lacks some. Of about 190,000 clones listed, around 83% were seen once; the top ten hold approximately 1.6%. This clone was detected only a few times. Sequencing used PBMCs. The clonotype was recovered from a man between 40 and 49 years old in good health and CMV-seropositive.

The DNA of the CDR3 is TGTGCCAGCAGCGCACTAGCGACGGGGGGATACGAGCAGTACTTC. The encoded protein is CASSALATGGYEQYF. The J gene is TRBJ2-5, the V gene TRBV6-1; TRBD2 aligns across 7 bases. The last part of the DNA fits TRBJ2-7 better; the J call may be wrong. Germline CDR1 MNHNS, CDR2 SASEGT. The CDR3 contains 15 residues.